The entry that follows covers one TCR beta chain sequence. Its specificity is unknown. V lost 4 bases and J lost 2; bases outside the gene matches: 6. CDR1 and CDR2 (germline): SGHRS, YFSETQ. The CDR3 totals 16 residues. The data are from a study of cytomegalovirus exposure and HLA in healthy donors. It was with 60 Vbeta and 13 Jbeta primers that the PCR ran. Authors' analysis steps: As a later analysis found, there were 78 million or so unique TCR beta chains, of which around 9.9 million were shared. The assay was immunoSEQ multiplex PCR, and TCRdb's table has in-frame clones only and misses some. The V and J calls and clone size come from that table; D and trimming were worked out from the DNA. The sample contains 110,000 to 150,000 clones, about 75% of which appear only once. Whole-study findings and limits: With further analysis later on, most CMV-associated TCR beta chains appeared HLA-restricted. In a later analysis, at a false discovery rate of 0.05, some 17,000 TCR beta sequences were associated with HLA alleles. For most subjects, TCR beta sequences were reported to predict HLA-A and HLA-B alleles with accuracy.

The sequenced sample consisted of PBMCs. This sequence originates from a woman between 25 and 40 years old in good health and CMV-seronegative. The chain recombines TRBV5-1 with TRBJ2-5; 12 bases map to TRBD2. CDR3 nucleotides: TGCGCCAGCAGCCCCCAGACTAGCGGGGGACAAGAGACCCAGTACTTC. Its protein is CASSPQTSGGQETQYF.